This T cell receptor (beta chain) was sequenced for a study of blood T cell repertoires in COVID-19. For the study at large: Both acute and convalescent COVID-19 samples were obtained from the United States, Italy and Spain. PBMCs, B-cell-depleted T cells, or T cells provided the cDNA or gDNA that made up the material.

The trim removed 3 bases at V and 10 bases at J, leaving 9 bases unmatched. CDR1 is SGHTA and CDR2 is FQGNSA in the germline V gene. This CDR3 has 14 residues. Source study methods: Amplified reference gene primers provided the basis for estimating nucleated cell counts. The table came from immunoSEQ multiplex PCR; TCRdb's copy has only in-frame clones and leaves some out. D and trimming were read from the DNA, whereas the V and J calls and clone size are those reported in that table. The table includes some 150,000 clones, about 80% detected once. This clone was counted once. The chain combines TRBV7-2 with TRBJ2-3; 8 nucleotides agree with TRBD1. Sequencing used peripheral blood. This receptor was taken from a human donor with acute or convalescent COVID-19. The donor label of this sample is uncertain. Here the CDR3 reads CASSFGQGEGSQYF. CDR3 DNA: TGTGCCAGCAGCTTTGGACAGGGCGAGGGATCGCAGTATTTT. The entire variable domain, with the rest obtained from reference TRBV7-2 and TRBJ2-3, is as follows: GAGVSQSPSNKVTEKGKDVELRCDPISGHTALYWYRQSLGQGLEFLIYFQGNSAPDKSGLPSDRFSAERTGGSVSTLTIQRTQQEDSAVYLCASSFGQGEGSQYFGPGTRLTVL.